Below are 20 T cell receptor beta chains sequenced from a single sample in a study of cytomegalovirus exposure and HLA in healthy donors. With 60 Vbeta and 13 Jbeta primers, the PCR was carried out. Some clones are missing from TCRdb's copy, which holds only in-frame ones; the method was immunoSEQ multiplex PCR. The sample holds about 98,000 clones, roughly 80% seen once. Sequenced: PBMCs. Receptors were obtained from a man aged 55 to 69 in good health and CMV-seropositive.

This chain uses TRBV5-1 with TRBJ2-2; 9 nucleotides line up with TRBD2. This CDR3 contains 14 residues. Germline V lookup: CDR1 SGHRS, CDR2 YFSETQ. J gave up 11 bases and V 0 bases, and 5 bases lay outside the gene matches. CDR3 nucleotides: TGCGCCAGCAGCTTGGAGCGGGGGGTACCCGAGCTGTTTTTT. As protein: CASSLERGVPELFF.

This rearrangement joins TRBV2 to TRBJ1-1, with TRBD1 matching over 10 bases. Looked up from germline, CDR1 is SNHLY and CDR2 is FYNNEI. Germline trimming cut 3 bases from V and 10 bases from J; bases unmatched to any gene: 2. This CDR3 has 12 amino acids. DNA of the CDR3: TGTGCCAGCAGTGAGCGGACAGGGGGAGCTTTCTTT. Its translation is CASSERTGGAFF.

V usage is TRBV7-9 and J usage is TRBJ2-1; 7 nucleotides match TRBD1. CDR1 and CDR2 from the germline V gene are SEHNR and FQNEAQ (reference sequence). Trimming at V came to 6 bases and at J to 8 bases, leaving 7 bases not matched to a gene. The CDR3 consists of 13 residues. CDR3 region: CASSQQGLHEQFF. The CDR3 nucleotides read TGTGCCAGCAGTCAACAGGGGCTCCATGAGCAGTTCTTC.

This chain uses TRBV7-3 with TRBJ2-7; D is perhaps TRBD2 (6 bases). The CDR3 contains 15 residues. Germline CDR1 is SGHTA and CDR2 is FQGTGA. Trimming pared 5 bases from V and 4 bases from J, leaving 18 bases between. The CDR3 is CASSRGGGPGYEQYF. Here the CDR3 DNA reads TGTGCCAGCAGCCGAGGAGGAGGGCCGGGTTACGAGCAGTACTTC.

Only one count was recorded for this clone. V gene TRBV9 combines with J gene TRBJ2-3; no clear D. The germline V gene has CDR1 SGDLS and CDR2 YYNGEE. The V end was cut by 0 bases, the J end by 2 bases, with 7 bases between. The CDR3 has 14 amino acids. This CDR3 is CASSVVSVTDTQYF. The CDR3 DNA is TGTGCCAGCAGCGTAGTATCCGTCACAGATACGCAGTATTTT. The complete variable domain, with remaining parts taken from reference TRBV9 and TRBJ2-3, reads DSGVTQTPKHLITATGQRVTLRCSPRSGDLSVYWYQQSLDQGLQFLIQYYNGEERAKGNILERFSAQQFPDLHSELNLSSLELGDSALYFCASSVVSVTDTQYFGPGTRLTVL.

Of note for this clone: Other DNA sequences from this sample encode an identical CDR3 as well. The rearrangement links TRBV27 to TRBJ2-7; D might be TRBD1 (5 bases). The V end was cut by 3 bases, the J end by 7 bases, with 19 bases between. The CDR3 runs 15 residues. CDR1 is MNHEY, CDR2 SMNVEV, per germline (reference sequence). CDR3 nucleotide sequence: TGTGCCAGCAGTTTCCGAAGGACACACTCAGGGGAGCAGTACTTC. This sequence encodes CASSFRRTHSGEQYF.

A few counts support this clone. This chain links TRBV6-5 with TRBJ1-3; D is unclear. V was shortened by 1 base and J by 1 base, with 11 bases between the two germline ends. The CDR3 runs to 16 residues. Germline-derived CDR1 and CDR2 are MNHEY and SVGAGI. CDR3 protein: CASSYFSGSSGNTIYF. In DNA, the CDR3 is TGTGCCAGCAGTTACTTCTCCGGGTCTTCTGGAAACACCATATATTTT.

The rearrangement joins TRBV5-1 to TRBJ2-3; 15 bases map to TRBD2. V was pared by 7 bases and J by 0 bases, with 12 bases of the junction left unmatched. From germline, CDR1 is SGHRS and CDR2 YFSETQ. This CDR3 has 19 amino acids. The CDR3 DNA follows: TGCGCCAGCGGATCGGGACTAGCGGGGGGACTCTCCAGCACAGATACGCAGTATTTT. Translating gives CASGSGLAGGLSSTDTQYF.

CDR3 DNA sequence: TGTGCCAGCAGAGATGGACAGTTTACCTACGAGCAGTACTTC. Protein product: CASRDGQFTYEQYF. The chain couples TRBV7-2 to TRBJ2-7, with a possible D match to TRBD1 (6 bases). CDR3 length: 14 residues. The V end lost 6 bases, the J end lost 2 bases, and 14 bases lay between the germline ends. The germline gives CDR1 SGHTA, CDR2 FQGNSA.

The V call is TRBV19, the J call TRBJ2-5, with 7 bases identical to TRBD1. This CDR3 has 17 amino acids. Trimming cost V 0 bases and J 2 bases; bases outside gene matches: 9. The V gene's germline CDR1 is LNHDA and CDR2 SQIVND (reference sequence). DNA of the CDR3: TGTGCCAGTAGTATAGATCGGACAGGAGAAGATCAAGAGACCCAGTACTTC. This sequence encodes CASSIDRTGEDQETQYF.

The V and J genes are TRBV6-1 and TRBJ2-3; no reliable D call. V was clipped by 1 base and J by 2 bases, with 7 bases between them. From germline, CDR1 is MNHNS and CDR2 SASEGT. The CDR3 has 14 residues. In DNA form, the CDR3 reads TGTGCCAGCAGTGAAGGTTTTTACACAGATACGCAGTATTTT. It translates to CASSEGFYTDTQYF.

This clone was recorded a few times. This chain uses TRBV30 with TRBJ2-3; TRBD2 matches at 7 bases. Per germline, CDR1 GTSNPN and CDR2 SVGIG (reference sequence). This CDR3 is 14 amino acids long. Losses at the gene ends were 5 bases for V and 2 bases for J; bases not matched to a gene: 7. The CDR3 DNA follows: TGTGCCTGGGGCGCGGGACTAACCACAGATACGCAGTATTTT. This translates into CAWGAGLTTDTQYF.

The chain recombines TRBV30 with TRBJ1-6; maybe TRBD1 (6 bases). Per germline, CDR1 GTSNPN and CDR2 SVGIG (reference sequence). The CDR3 consists of 16 residues. Between the trimmed V and J ends, which lost 2 bases and 9 bases, there was a span of 20 bases. CDR3 nucleotide sequence: TGTGCCTGGAGTACCCTCGGGGGGGGCAGGAGTTCACCCCTCCACTTT. Amino acid sequence: CAWSTLGGGRSSPLHF.

The V and J genes are TRBV18 and TRBJ2-3; TRBD1 matches at 9 bases. The junction had 0 bases not matched to a gene; V was cut back by 2 bases and J by 0 bases. Germline CDR1 reads KGHSH; CDR2 reads LQKENI. This CDR3 comprises 15 residues. The CDR3 DNA is TGTGCCAGCTCACCAGGGACAGGGAGCACAGATACGCAGTATTTT. Protein: CASSPGTGSTDTQYF.

The chain carries TRBV5-1 and TRBJ2-7, with 8 bases aligning to TRBD1. The germline V gene has CDR1 SGHRS and CDR2 YFSETQ. The CDR3 extends over 14 amino acids. Trimming at V came to 4 bases and at J to 2 bases, leaving 5 bases not matched to a gene. DNA for the CDR3: TGCGCCAGCAGCCGGCGGACAGGGACCTACGAGCAGTACTTC. It codes for CASSRRTGTYEQYF.

This chain joins TRBV4-1 and TRBJ2-1; 7 bases match TRBD1. Looked up from germline, CDR1 is MGHRA and CDR2 is YSYEKL. The ends lost 3 bases at V and 8 bases at J; junction bases unmatched: 1. This CDR3 region has 12 residues. In DNA form, the CDR3 reads TGCGCCAGCAGCCAGACAGGGTATGAGCAGTTCTTC. Translating it yields CASSQTGYEQFF.

V gene TRBV5-8 combines with J gene TRBJ2-2, with D possibly TRBD1 on 5 matching bases. The CDR3 runs to 15 residues. Germline V CDR1 and CDR2: SGHTS, YDEGEE. V was cut by 1 base and J by 2 bases, with 9 bases left in between. The CDR3 protein is CASSLRQLNTGELFF. CDR3 in DNA: TGTGCCAGCAGCTTGCGACAGCTTAACACCGGGGAGCTGTTTTTT.

V gene TRBV10-3 combines with J gene TRBJ2-3; 8 bases agree with TRBD1. Trimming took 3 bases from V and 4 from J; bases not matched to a gene: 6. This CDR3 contains 15 residues. From germline, CDR1 is ENHRY and CDR2 SYGVKD. CDR3: CAISDEPGGSDTQYF. In nucleotides, the CDR3 is TGTGCCATCAGTGACGAGCCAGGGGGCTCAGATACGCAGTATTTT.

The CDR3 DNA is TGTGCCATCAGTGAGTCGACCCGCGGGAGTCAGCCCCAGCATTTT. Translated, it gives CAISESTRGSQPQHF. The gene calls are TRBV10-3 and TRBJ1-5, with D unclear. V was trimmed by 0 bases and J by 6 bases, leaving 12 bases between them. This CDR3 comprises 15 residues. Per germline, CDR1 ENHRY and CDR2 SYGVKD.

The rearrangement joins TRBV7-9 to TRBJ2-7, with 7 positions matching TRBD1. CDR1 is SEHNR, CDR2 FQNEAQ, per germline (reference sequence). V dropped 0 bases and J dropped 3; count of bases not matched to a gene: 17. The CDR3 has 19 residues. CDR3 in amino acids: CASSLAKGTRTGIFYEQYF. The CDR3 coding sequence is TGTGCCAGCAGCTTAGCCAAGGGTACCAGGACAGGAATTTTCTACGAGCAGTACTTC.